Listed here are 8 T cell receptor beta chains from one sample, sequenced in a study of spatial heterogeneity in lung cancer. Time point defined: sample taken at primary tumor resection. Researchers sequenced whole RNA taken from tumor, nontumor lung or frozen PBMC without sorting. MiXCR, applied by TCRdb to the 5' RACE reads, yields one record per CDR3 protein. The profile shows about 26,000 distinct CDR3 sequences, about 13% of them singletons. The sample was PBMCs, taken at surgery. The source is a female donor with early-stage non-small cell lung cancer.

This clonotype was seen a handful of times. Written as DNA, the CDR3 is TGTGCCAGCATGGTAGCGGGAGGGCGGGAGACCCAGTACTTC. This translates into CASMVAGGRETQYF. The chain is built from TRBV28 and TRBJ2-5; 11 positions match TRBD2. V lost 7 bases and J lost 5; bases outside the gene matches: 6. The CDR3 contains 14 residues. CDR1 is MDHEN and CDR2 is SYDVKM in the germline V gene.

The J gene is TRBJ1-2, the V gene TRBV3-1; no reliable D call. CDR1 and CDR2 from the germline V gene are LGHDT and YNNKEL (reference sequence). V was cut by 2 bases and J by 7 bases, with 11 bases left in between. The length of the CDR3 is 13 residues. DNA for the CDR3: TGTGCCAGCAGCCAAATCGGAACGGCTGGCTACACCTTC. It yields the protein CASSQIGTAGYTF.

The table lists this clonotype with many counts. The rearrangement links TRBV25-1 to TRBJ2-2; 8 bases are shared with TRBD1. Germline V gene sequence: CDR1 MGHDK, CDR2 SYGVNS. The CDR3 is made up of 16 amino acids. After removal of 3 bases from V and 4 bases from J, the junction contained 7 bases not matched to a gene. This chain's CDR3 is CASSEELTGGTGELFF. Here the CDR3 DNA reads TGTGCCAGCAGTGAGGAATTAACAGGGGGCACCGGGGAGCTGTTTTTT.

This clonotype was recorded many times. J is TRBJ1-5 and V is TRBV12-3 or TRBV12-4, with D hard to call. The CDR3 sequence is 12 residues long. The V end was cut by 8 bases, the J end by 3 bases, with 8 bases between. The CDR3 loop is CASQQHNQPQHF. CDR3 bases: TGTGCCAGCCAGCAGCACAATCAGCCCCAGCATTTT.

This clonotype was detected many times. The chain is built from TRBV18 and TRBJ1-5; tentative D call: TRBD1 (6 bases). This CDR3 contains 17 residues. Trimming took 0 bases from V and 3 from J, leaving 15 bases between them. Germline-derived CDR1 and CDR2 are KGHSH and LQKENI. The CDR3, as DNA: TGTGCCAGCTCACCACCGATGAGGGGGGGCGACAATCAGCCCCAGCATTTT. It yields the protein CASSPPMRGGDNQPQHF.

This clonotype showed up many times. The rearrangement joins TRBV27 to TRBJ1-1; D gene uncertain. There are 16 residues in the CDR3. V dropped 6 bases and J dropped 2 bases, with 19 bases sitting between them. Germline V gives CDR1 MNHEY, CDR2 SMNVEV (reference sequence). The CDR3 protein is CASRKYSGNVNTEAFF. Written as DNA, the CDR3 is TGTGCCAGCAGGAAGTATTCGGGGAATGTTAACACTGAAGCTTTCTTT.

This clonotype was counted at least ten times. CDR3 residues: CASSPGRTVGHYGYTF. The CDR3 DNA reads as TGTGCCAGCTCACCGGGGAGGACAGTTGGACACTATGGCTACACCTTC. The chain joins TRBV18 to TRBJ1-2, with D possibly being TRBD1 (6 bases). The V gene's germline CDR1 is KGHSH and CDR2 LQKENI. The V end was cut by 3 bases, the J end by 3 bases, with 17 bases between. This CDR3 has 16 residues.

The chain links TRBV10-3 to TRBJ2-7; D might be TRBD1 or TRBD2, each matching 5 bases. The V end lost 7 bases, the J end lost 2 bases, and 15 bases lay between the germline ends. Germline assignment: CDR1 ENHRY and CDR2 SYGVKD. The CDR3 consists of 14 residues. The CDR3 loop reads CAINNGEGPYEQYF. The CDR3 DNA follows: TGTGCCATCAATAACGGAGAGGGGCCCTACGAGCAGTACTTC.